This record looks at one T cell receptor (beta chain) sequence and its context. Antigen unknown. This sample was taken from a study of beta chain features in type 1 diabetes. Study-wide background: Patients did not differ from healthy donors in age, gender or cell yield. Examination covered fewer than 110 million sorted cells spanning all samples.

Study-wide results and limits: Moderately but significantly shorter TCRB CDR3s were found in Type 1 diabetes patients in all four CD4+ subsets. Shorter templates may be favored by PCR, equally so in patients and controls.

As every portion of the isolated RNA was reverse transcribed, the sequencing read expressed TCRB transcripts. Sequencing was performed with immunoSEQ multiplex PCR; in TCRdb, only in-frame clones are kept and a portion is missing. The sample lists 810,000 or so clones; roughly 16% were seen once. Sequences were obtained from naive CD4+ T cells from blood. This TCR was sampled from a woman under 30 in good health.

The CDR3 bases are TGTGCCAGCCGGAGCGGGACCTTCTCCTACGAGCAGTACTTC. Translation: CASRSGTFSYEQYF. The chain links TRBV27 to TRBJ2-7, with 7 positions matching TRBD2. The J segment lost 0 bases and the V segment lost 8 bases, leaving 7 bases of the junction unmatched. Germline CDR1 MNHEY, CDR2 SMNVEV (reference sequence). The CDR3 contains 14 residues.